This T cell receptor beta chain was obtained from a study of cytomegalovirus exposure and HLA in healthy donors. Across the whole study: Most donors, just over 80% of more than 300 genotyped, fell in the Caucasian-associated ancestry cluster.

The study ran its PCR with 60 Vbeta and 13 Jbeta primers. Sequenced by immunoSEQ multiplex PCR; TCRdb stores in-frame clones only, minus some. The table has approximately 160,000 clones, about 64% seen once; the top ten hold 1.3% to 1.5%. Of note for this clone: Its antigen remains unknown.

J gave up 5 bases and V 5 bases, and 4 bases lay outside the gene matches. The CDR3 runs 14 residues. In germline, CDR1 is LNHDA, CDR2 SQIVND (reference sequence). The study, taken as a whole, reports: There were about 160 TCR beta chains listed as cytomegalovirus-associated. As a later analysis showed, a missense DCLRE1C variant was linked to trimming of TCR beta V- and J-genes. At a 0.05 false discovery rate, a later analysis found approximately 15,000 TCR beta sequences to be associated with HLA alleles.

Sequenced sample: PBMCs. The genes are TRBV19 and TRBJ1-1; 11 bases are shared with TRBD1. The clonotype originates from a man over 45 in good health and CMV-seronegative. As DNA, the CDR3 is TGTGCCAGTAGTTCCGGGACAGGGGGGACTGAAGCTTTCTTT. Amino acid sequence: CASSSGTGGTEAFF.